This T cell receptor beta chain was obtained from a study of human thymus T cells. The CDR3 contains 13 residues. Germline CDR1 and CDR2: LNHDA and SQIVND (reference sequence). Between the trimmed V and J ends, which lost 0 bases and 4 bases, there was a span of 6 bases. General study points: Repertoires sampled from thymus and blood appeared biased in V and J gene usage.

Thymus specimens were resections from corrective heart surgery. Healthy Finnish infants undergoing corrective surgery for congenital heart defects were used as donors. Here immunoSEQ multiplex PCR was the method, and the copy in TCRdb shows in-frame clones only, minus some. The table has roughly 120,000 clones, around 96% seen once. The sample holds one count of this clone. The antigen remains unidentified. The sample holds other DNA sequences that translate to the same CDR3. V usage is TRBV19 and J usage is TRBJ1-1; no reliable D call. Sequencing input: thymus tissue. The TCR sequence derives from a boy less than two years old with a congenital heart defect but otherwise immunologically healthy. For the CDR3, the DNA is TGTGCCAGTAGTATAGATCGGGGCACTGAAGCTTTCTTT. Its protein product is CASSIDRGTEAFF.